These 10 T cell receptor beta chains originate from one sample sequenced in a study of cytomegalovirus exposure and HLA in healthy donors. Primers for the PCR totalled 60 Vbeta and 13 Jbeta. The repertoire was sequenced with immunoSEQ multiplex PCR; TCRdb's copy has only in-frame clones and lacks some. This table holds about 120,000 clones, less than 75% found once. The sequenced sample consisted of PBMCs. The receptor source for this set is a woman aged 40 to 50 in good health and CMV-seronegative.

This clone was picked up one time. The chain employs TRBV13 and TRBJ1-1, with D maybe TRBD1 (6 bases). The length of the CDR3 is 15 residues. Trimming left V 7 bases short and J 5 bases short, with 20 bases between. In germline, CDR1 is PRHDT, CDR2 FYEKMQ (reference sequence). The CDR3 sequence: CASTRGRGGQTEAFF. The DNA for the CDR3 is TGTGCCAGCACCAGAGGGAGGGGGGGGCAAACTGAAGCTTTCTTT.

This clone was seen more than once but under ten times. The chain has TRBV4-2 and TRBJ2-3, with D perhaps TRBD2 (7 bases). In germline, CDR1 is LGHNA, CDR2 YNFKEQ. The V and J ends lost 0 bases and 2 bases respectively, with 21 bases between them. This CDR3 comprises 19 residues. The CDR3 DNA is TGTGCCAGCAGCCAAGAGGTGAATGCGGGGGCGGGTTACACAGATACGCAGTATTTT. Translation: CASSQEVNAGAGYTDTQYF.

The J gene is TRBJ2-7, the V gene TRBV4-2, with TRBD2 identical over 12 bases. J was trimmed by 2 bases and V by 6 bases; bases with no gene match: 2. CDR3 length: 14 residues. Germline CDR1 and CDR2: LGHNA and YNFKEQ. CDR3 bases: TGTGCCAGCAGTGGACTAGCGGGGCCCTACGAGCAGTACTTC. Its protein is CASSGLAGPYEQYF.

This clone came up a few times. The chain links TRBV7-8 to TRBJ1-5, with D tentatively TRBD1 (6 bases). Germline V CDR1 and CDR2: SGHVS, FQNEAQ. This CDR3 has 17 residues. Deletions cut 3 bases from V and 5 bases from J, with 20 bases between. CDR3 coding DNA: TGTGCCAGCAGCTTTCAGGGGTACGTGGCCTGGGATCAGCCCCAGCATTTT. This gives the protein CASSFQGYVAWDQPQHF.

The rearrangement uses TRBV9 and TRBJ1-1; possible D gene TRBD1, 5 bases. This CDR3 comprises 14 residues. Trimming stripped 2 bases from V and 4 bases from J, with 12 bases between. Per germline, CDR1 SGDLS and CDR2 YYNGEE. The CDR3 bases are TGTGCCAGCAGCGTTGGGGGGACGCGCACTGAAGCTTTCTTT. Encoded protein: CASSVGGTRTEAFF. The full variable domain, completed using reference TRBV9 and TRBJ1-1, is DSGVTQTPKHLITATGQRVTLRCSPRSGDLSVYWYQQSLDQGLQFLIQYYNGEERAKGNILERFSAQQFPDLHSELNLSSLELGDSALYFCASSVGGTRTEAFFGQGTRLTVV.

The V and J genes are TRBV12-5 and TRBJ2-1; 9 bases agree with TRBD2. This CDR3 has 15 amino acids. V gave up 0 bases and J gave up 7 bases; unmatched junction bases: 4. The germline gives CDR1 LGHNT, CDR2 FRNRAP. The CDR3 here is CASGLVAGGVNEQFF. In DNA, the CDR3 is TGTGCTAGTGGTTTGGTTGCGGGAGGGGTGAATGAGCAGTTCTTC.

This clone has just a few counts. The chain is built from TRBV28 and TRBJ1-2; 10 bases map to TRBD1. V shed 6 bases and J 8 bases; nucleotides not matched to a gene: 12. Germline-derived CDR1 and CDR2 are MDHEN and SYDVKM. This CDR3 is 15 amino acids long. The CDR3 DNA is TGTGCCAGCAGCACCGGGACAGGGGTGTTTTGGGGCTACACCTTC. Amino acid sequence: CASSTGTGVFWGYTF.

The chain links TRBV14 to TRBJ2-3; perhaps TRBD2 as D (5 bases). Trimming removed 4 bases at V and 4 bases at J, with 21 bases between. This CDR3 has 17 residues. Germline V gene lookup returns CDR1 SGHDN and CDR2 FVKESK. CDR3 DNA: TGTGCCAGCAGCCCTTTTCGTGTAGCGCCGTCTTCAGATACGCAGTATTTT. Its protein product is CASSPFRVAPSSDTQYF.

The chain joins TRBV6-1 to TRBJ1-4; 9 bases are shared with TRBD1. CDR3 length: 15 residues. Germline loops: CDR1 MNHNS, CDR2 SASEGT. V lost 4 bases, J lost 8 bases, and 8 bases stayed unmatched. This chain's CDR3 is CASSGPGQGREKLFF. Written as DNA, the CDR3 is TGTGCCAGCAGTGGCCCGGGACAGGGAAGGGAAAAACTGTTTTTT.

The sample holds a few counts of this clone. The chain links TRBV19 to TRBJ2-1, with 8 bases that match TRBD2. The V gene's germline CDR1 is LNHDA and CDR2 SQIVND (reference sequence). After removal of 7 bases from V and 0 bases from J, the junction contained 11 bases not matched to a gene. CDR3 length: 17 residues. CDR3 sequence (DNA): TGTGCCAGTATCCCCCGGGGGCTAGCGGGCTCCTACAATGAGCAGTTCTTC. Its translation is CASIPRGLAGSYNEQFF. The full variable domain, completed using reference TRBV19 and TRBJ2-1, is DGGITQSPKYLFRKEGQNVTLSCEQNLNHDAMYWYRQDPGQGLRLIYYSQIVNDFQKGDIAEGYSVSREKKESFPLTVTSAQKNPTAFYLCASIPRGLAGSYNEQFFGPGTRLTVL.